The entry below gives a single T cell receptor beta chain sequence along with its context. This sample is drawn from a study of shared clonotypes between healthy human individuals. The length of the CDR3 is 17 residues. Trimming cost V 4 bases and J 2 bases; bases outside gene matches: 12. Germline CDR1 reads SGHNT; CDR2 reads YYREEE (reference sequence). Measured with immunoSEQ multiplex PCR; TCRdb has only the in-frame clones, and not every one. The sample lists about 480,000 clones; 79% were seen once. This chain links TRBV5-4 with TRBJ2-5; 9 bases fit TRBD1. Sample: PBMCs. The receptor comes from a woman in her thirties or forties in good health. Some clones in this sample may be carry-over from other donors' samples. CDR3 amino acids: CASSLRPGTGLQETQYF. CDR3 in DNA: TGTGCCAGCAGCCTCCGTCCCGGGACAGGGCTACAAGAGACCCAGTACTTC.